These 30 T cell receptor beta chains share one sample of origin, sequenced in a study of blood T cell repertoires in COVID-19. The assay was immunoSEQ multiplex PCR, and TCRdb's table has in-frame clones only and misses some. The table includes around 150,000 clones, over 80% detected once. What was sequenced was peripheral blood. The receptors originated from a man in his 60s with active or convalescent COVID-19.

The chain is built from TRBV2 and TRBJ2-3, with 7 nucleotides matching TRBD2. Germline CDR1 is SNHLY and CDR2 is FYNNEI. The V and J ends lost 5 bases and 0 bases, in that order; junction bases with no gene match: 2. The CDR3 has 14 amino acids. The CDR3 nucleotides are TGTGCCAGCAGTAGCGGGGCTAGCACAGATACGCAGTATTTT. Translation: CASSSGASTDTQYF.

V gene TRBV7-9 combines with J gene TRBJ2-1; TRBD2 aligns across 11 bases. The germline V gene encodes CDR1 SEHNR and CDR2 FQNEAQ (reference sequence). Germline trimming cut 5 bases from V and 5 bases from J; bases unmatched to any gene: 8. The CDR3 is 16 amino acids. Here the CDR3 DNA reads TGTGCCAGCAGCCGCGCCGTAGCGGGAGGGAACAATGAGCAGTTCTTC. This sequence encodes CASSRAVAGGNNEQFF.

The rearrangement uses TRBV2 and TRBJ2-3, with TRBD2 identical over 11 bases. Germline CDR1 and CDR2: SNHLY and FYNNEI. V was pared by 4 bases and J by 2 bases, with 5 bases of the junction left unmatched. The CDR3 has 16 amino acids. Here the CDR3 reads CASSGGTSGLTDTQYF. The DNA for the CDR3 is TGTGCCAGCAGTGGGGGGACTAGCGGACTCACAGATACGCAGTATTTT.

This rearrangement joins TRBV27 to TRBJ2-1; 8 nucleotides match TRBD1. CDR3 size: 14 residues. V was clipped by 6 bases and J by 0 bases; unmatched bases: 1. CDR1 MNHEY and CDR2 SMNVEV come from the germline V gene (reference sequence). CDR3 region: CASSQGASYNEQFF. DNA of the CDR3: TGTGCCAGCAGCCAGGGGGCCTCCTACAATGAGCAGTTCTTC.

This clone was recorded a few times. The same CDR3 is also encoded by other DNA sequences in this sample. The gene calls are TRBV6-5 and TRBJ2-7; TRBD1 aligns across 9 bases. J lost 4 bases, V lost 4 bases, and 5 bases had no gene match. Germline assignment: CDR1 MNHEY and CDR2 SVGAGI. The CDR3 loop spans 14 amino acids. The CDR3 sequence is CASSSGTGTYEQYF. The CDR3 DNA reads TGTGCCAGCAGTTCCGGGACAGGGACGTACGAGCAGTACTTC.

CDR3 coding DNA: TGCGCCAGCAACCCATCAGGGGGGTCCTACGAGCAGTACTTC. As protein: CASNPSGGSYEQYF. This chain links TRBV10-2 with TRBJ2-7; maybe TRBD1 (7 bases). The CDR3 totals 14 residues. Germline values: CDR1 WSHSY, CDR2 SAAADI. Trimming pared 7 bases from V and 1 base from J, leaving 14 bases between.

CDR3 amino acids: CASSDVTRYF. DNA for the CDR3: TGTGCCAGCAGTGATGTTACGCGGTACTTC. The chain couples TRBV6-1 to TRBJ2-4; D is unresolved. V lost 3 bases and J lost 15, with 9 bases in between. This CDR3 is 10 amino acids long. Germline CDR1 reads MNHNS; CDR2 reads SASEGT.

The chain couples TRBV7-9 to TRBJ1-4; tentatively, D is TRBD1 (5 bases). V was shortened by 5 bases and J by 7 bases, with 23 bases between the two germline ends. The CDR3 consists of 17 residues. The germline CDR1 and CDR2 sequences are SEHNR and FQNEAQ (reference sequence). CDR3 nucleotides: TGTGCCAGCAGCCCCGGGACGGGGGGACCGGGTGGTGAAAAACTGTTTTTT. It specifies CASSPGTGGPGGEKLFF. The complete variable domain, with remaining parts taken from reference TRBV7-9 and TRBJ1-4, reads DTGVSQNPRHKITKRGQNVTFRCDPISEHNRLYWYRQTLGQGPEFLTYFQNEAQLEKSRLLSDRFSAERPKGSFSTLEIQRTEQGDSAMYLCASSPGTGGPGGEKLFFGSGTQLSVL.

CDR3 coding DNA: TGTGCCAGCAGTTACTCGAAGACAGCTAATGAAAAACTGTTTTTT. Translating it yields CASSYSKTANEKLFF. The genes are TRBV6-2 or TRBV6-3 and TRBJ1-4, with D possibly being TRBD1 (5 bases). V lost 0 bases, J lost 3 bases, and 8 bases lay in between. In germline, CDR1 is MNHEY, CDR2 SVGEGT. The CDR3 runs 15 residues.

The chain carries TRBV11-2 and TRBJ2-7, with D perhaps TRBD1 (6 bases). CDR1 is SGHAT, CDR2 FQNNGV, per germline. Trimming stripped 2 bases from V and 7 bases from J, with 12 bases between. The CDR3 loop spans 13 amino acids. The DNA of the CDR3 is TGTGCCAGCAGCTTATCACAGGGTCGGGAGCAGTACTTC. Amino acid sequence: CASSLSQGREQYF. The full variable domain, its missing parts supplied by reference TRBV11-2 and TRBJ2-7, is EAGVAQSPRYKIIEKRQSVAFWCNPISGHATLYWYQQILGQGPKLLIQFQNNGVVDDSQLPKDRFSAERLKGVDSTLKIQPAKLEDSAVYLCASSLSQGREQYFGPGTRLTVT.

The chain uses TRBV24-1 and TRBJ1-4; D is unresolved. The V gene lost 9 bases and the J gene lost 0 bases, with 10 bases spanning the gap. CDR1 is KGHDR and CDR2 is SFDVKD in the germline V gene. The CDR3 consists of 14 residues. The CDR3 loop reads CATVPGSTNEKLFF. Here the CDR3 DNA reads TGTGCCACCGTCCCAGGATCAACTAATGAAAAACTGTTTTTT.

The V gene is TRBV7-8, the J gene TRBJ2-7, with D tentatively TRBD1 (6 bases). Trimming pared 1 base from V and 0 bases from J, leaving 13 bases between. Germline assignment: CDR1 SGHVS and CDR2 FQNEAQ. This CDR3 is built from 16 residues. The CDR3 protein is CASSLVSRGVSYEQYF. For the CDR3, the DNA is TGTGCCAGCAGCTTAGTAAGCAGGGGCGTCTCCTACGAGCAGTACTTC.

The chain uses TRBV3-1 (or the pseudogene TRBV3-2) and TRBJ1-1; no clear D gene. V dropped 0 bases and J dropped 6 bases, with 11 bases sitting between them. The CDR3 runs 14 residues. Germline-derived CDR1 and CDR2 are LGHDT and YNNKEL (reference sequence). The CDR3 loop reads CASSQEVSTSEAFF. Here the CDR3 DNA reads TGTGCCAGCAGCCAAGAGGTGAGTACGTCTGAAGCTTTCTTT.

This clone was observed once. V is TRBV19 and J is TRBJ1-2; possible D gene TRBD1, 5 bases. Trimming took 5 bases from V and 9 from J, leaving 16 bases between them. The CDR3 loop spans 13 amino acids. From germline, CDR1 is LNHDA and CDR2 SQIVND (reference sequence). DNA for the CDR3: TGTGCCAGTAGTGGGGCCAAACGTTTCCGCTACACCTTC. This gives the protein CASSGAKRFRYTF.

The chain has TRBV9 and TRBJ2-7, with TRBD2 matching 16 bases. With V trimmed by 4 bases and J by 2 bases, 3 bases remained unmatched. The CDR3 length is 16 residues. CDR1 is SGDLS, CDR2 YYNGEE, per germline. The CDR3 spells CASSTGTSGRAYEQYF. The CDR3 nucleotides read TGTGCCAGCAGCACCGGGACTAGCGGGAGGGCCTACGAGCAGTACTTC.

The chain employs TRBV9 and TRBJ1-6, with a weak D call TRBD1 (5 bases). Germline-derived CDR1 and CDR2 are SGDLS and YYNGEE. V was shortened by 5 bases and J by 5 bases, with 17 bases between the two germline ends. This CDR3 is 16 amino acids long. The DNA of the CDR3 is TGTGCCAGCAGTTGGGACGGGAGGAGTGATAATTCACCCCTCCACTTT. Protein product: CASSWDGRSDNSPLHF.

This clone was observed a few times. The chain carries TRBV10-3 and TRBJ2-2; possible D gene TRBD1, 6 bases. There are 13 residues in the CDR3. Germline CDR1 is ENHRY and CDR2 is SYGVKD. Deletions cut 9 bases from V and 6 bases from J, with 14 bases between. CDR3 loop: CAIRQGPAGELFF. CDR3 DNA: TGTGCCATACGTCAGGGGCCCGCCGGGGAGCTGTTTTTT.

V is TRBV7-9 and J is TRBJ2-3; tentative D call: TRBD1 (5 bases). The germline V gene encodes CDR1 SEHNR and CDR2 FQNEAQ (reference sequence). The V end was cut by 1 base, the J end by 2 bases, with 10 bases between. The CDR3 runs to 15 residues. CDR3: CASSLDRTFTDTQYF. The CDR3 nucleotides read TGTGCCAGCAGCTTAGACAGGACCTTCACAGATACGCAGTATTTT.

The CDR3 coding sequence is TGTGCCAGCCAGACAGGGGATAACTATGGCTACACCTTC. Protein: CASQTGDNYGYTF. This rearrangement joins TRBV6-6 to TRBJ1-2; 8 nucleotides align to TRBD1. Germline V CDR1 and CDR2: MNHNY, SVGAGI (reference sequence). The CDR3 runs to 13 residues. Trimming at V came to 8 bases and at J to 1 base, leaving 3 bases not matched to a gene.

CDR3 coding DNA: TGTGCCAGCAGTTCCGCAGGGAGGGGCTACACCTTC. It yields the protein CASSSAGRGYTF. The chain joins TRBV28 to TRBJ1-2; the D gene is possibly TRBD1 (5 bases). V lost 4 bases and J lost 8, with 11 bases in between. Per the germline V gene, CDR1 is MDHEN and CDR2 is SYDVKM. The CDR3 loop spans 12 amino acids.

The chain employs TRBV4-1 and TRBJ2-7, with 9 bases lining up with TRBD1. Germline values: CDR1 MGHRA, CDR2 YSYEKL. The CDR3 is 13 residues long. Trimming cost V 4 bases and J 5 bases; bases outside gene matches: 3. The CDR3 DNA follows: TGCGCCAGCAGCCCCGACAGGGGGGACGAGCAGTACTTC. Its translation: CASSPDRGDEQYF.

The CDR3 loop is CATGAFKRSYEQYF. CDR3 DNA: TGTGCCACCGGAGCATTTAAGAGATCCTACGAGCAGTACTTC. The V gene is TRBV6-5, the J gene TRBJ2-7; D remains unclear. V lost 10 bases and J lost 1, with 17 bases in between. The CDR3 has 14 amino acids. Germline V gene data show CDR1 as MNHEY and CDR2 as SVGAGI.

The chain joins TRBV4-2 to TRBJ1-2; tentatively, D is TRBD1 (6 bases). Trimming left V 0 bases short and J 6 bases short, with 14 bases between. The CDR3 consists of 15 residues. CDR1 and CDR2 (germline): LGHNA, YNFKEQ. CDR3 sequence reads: CASSQDQVQGHGYTF. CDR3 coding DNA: TGTGCCAGCAGCCAAGATCAAGTACAGGGTCATGGCTACACCTTC.

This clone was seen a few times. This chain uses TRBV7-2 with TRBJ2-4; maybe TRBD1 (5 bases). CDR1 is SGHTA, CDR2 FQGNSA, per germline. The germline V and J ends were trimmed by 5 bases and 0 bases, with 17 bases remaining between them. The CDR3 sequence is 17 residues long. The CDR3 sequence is CASSPRNRQLAKNIQYF. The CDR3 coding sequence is TGTGCCAGCAGCCCCAGGAACAGGCAGCTAGCCAAAAACATTCAGTACTTC.

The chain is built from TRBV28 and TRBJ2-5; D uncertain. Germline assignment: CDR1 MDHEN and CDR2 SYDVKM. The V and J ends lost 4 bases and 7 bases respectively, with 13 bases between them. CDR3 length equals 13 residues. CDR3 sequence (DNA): TGTGCCAGCAGTTCCCCCGTTGGCGGGACCCAGTACTTC. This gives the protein CASSSPVGGTQYF. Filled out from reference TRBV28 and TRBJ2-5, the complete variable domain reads DVKVTQSSRYLVKRTGEKVFLECVQDMDHENMFWYRQDPGLGLRLIYFSYDVKMKEKGDIPEGYSVSREKKERFSLILESASTNQTSMYLCASSSPVGGTQYFGPGTRLLVL.

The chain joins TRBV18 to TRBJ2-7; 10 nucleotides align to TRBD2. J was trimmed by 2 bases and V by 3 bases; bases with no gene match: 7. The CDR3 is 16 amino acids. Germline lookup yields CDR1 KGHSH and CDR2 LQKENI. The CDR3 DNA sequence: TGTGCCAGCTCACCGGCAACTAGCGGGAAGGCCTACGAGCAGTACTTC. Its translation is CASSPATSGKAYEQYF.

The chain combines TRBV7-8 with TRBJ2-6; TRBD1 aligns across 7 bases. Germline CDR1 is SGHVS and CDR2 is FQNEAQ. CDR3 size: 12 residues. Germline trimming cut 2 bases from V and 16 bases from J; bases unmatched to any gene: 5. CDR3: CASSLWDSTLTF. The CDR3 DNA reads TGTGCCAGCAGCTTATGGGACAGCACACTGACTTTC.

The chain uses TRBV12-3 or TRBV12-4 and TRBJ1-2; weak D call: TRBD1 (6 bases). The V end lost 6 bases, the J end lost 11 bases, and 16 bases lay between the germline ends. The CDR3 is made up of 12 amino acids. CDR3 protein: CASRRGQTEYTF. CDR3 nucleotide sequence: TGTGCCAGCAGGCGTGGACAGACCGAGTACACCTTC.

This chain's CDR3 is CASSQVLSLNTGELFF. CDR3 DNA sequence: TGCGCCAGCAGCCAAGTTCTTAGCCTTAACACCGGGGAGCTGTTTTTT. The rearrangement links TRBV4-1 to TRBJ2-2; D is ambiguous. The V gene's germline CDR1 is MGHRA and CDR2 YSYEKL. The CDR3 loop spans 16 amino acids. V was trimmed by 1 base and J by 2 bases, leaving 11 bases between them.

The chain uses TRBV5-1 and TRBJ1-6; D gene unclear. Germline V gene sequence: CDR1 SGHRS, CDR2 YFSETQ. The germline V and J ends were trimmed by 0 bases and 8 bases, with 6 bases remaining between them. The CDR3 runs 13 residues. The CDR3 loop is CASSLAADSPLHF. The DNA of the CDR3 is TGCGCCAGCAGCTTGGCTGCAGATTCACCCCTCCACTTT.